This T cell receptor beta chain originates from a study of blood T cells in healthy people across ages. A second PCR of roughly 7 to 11 cycles used a sample-barcoded 5' primer and a J-beta primer mix. TCRdb analysed the 5' RACE reads with MiXCR anew, one entry per CDR3 protein. In the table there are about 970,000 distinct CDR3 sequences, just over 50% of which are singletons. Notes on this clonotype: Antigen unknown.

Per sample, no less than 5.5 micrograms of total RNA were extracted. Study-wide findings and caveats: It was not known whether donors were CMV positive (a possible confounder of expanded clonotype changes). Long-lived donors had more naive CD4+ cells and higher diversity than aged donors. Naive T cell percentage by flow cytometry tracked strongly with beta diversity.

Trimming removed 5 bases from V and 6 bases from J, with 9 bases in between. The CDR3 spans 12 residues. This sequence originates from a woman aged 60 to 75 in good health. The chain links TRBV12-3 or TRBV12-4 to TRBJ2-3, with D unresolved. The source material was blood. CDR3 loop: CASSIRIDTQYF. The CDR3 DNA follows: TGTGCCAGCAGTATTAGAATCGATACGCAGTATTTT.